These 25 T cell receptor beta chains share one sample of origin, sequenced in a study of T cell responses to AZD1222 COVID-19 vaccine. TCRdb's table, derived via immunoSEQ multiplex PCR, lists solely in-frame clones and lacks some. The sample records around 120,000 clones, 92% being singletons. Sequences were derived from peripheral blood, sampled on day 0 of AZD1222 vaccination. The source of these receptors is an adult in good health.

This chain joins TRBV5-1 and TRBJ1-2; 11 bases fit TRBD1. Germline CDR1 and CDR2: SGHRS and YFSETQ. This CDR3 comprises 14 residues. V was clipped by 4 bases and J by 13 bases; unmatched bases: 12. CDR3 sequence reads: CASSPGTGGDWGTF. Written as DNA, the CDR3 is TGCGCCAGCAGCCCGGGGACAGGGGGTGATTGGGGCACCTTC.

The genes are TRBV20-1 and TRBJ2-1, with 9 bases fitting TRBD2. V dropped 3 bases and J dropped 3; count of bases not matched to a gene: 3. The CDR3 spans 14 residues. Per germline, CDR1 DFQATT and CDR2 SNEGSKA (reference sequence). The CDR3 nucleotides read TGCAGTGCTAGTTTAGCGGGAGACTACAATGAGCAGTTCTTC. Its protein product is CSASLAGDYNEQFF.

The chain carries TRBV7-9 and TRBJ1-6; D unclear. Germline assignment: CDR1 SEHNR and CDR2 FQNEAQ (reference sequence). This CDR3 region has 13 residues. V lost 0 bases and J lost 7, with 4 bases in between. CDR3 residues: CASSLAQNSPLHF. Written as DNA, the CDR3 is TGTGCCAGCAGCTTAGCTCAGAATTCACCCCTCCACTTT.

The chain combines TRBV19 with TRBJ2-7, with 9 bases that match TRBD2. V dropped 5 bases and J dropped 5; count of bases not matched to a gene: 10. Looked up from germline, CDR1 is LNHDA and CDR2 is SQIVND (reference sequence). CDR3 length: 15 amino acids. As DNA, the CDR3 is TGTGCCAGTAGTGACCCAGGGACTAGCCGGCACGAGCAGTACTTC. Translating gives CASSDPGTSRHEQYF.

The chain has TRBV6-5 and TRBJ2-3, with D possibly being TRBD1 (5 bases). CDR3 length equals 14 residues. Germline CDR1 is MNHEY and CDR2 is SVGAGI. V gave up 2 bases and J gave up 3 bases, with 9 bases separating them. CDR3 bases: TGTGCCAGCAGTTACCGAAGGGGTACAGATACGCAGTATTTT. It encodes CASSYRRGTDTQYF.

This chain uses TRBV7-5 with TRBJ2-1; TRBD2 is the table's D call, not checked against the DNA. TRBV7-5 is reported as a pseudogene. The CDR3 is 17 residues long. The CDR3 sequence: CARSLGIAGEGNNEQFF. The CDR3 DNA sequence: TGTGCCAGAAGCTTAGGGATAGCGGGAGAAGGGAACAATGAGCAGTTCTTC.

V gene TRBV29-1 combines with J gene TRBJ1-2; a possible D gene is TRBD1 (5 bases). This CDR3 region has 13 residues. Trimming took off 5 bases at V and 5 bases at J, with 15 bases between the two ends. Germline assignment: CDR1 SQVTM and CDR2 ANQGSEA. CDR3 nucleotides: TGCAGCGTTTCGGAGGGACGGGCATATGGCTACACCTTC. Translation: CSVSEGRAYGYTF.

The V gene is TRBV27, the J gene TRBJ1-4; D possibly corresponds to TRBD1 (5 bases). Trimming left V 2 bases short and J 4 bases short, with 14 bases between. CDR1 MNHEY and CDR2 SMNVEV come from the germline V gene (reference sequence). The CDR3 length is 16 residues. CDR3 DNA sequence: TGTGCCAGCAGTTTAAGGGACCCTGGCCGTAATGAAAAACTGTTTTTT. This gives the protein CASSLRDPGRNEKLFF.

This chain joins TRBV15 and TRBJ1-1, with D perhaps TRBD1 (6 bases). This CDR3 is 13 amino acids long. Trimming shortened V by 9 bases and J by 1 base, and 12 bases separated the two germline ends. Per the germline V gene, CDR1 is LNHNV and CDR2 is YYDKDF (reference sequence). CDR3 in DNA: TGTGCCACTAGCCGGGACAAGAACACTGAAGCTTTCTTT. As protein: CATSRDKNTEAFF. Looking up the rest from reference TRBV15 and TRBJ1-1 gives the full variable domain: DAMVIQNPRYQVTQFGKPVTLSCSQTLNHNVMYWYQQKSSQAPKLLFHYYDKDFNNEADTPDNFQSRRPNTSFCFLDIRSPGLGDTAMYLCATSRDKNTEAFFGQGTRLTVV.

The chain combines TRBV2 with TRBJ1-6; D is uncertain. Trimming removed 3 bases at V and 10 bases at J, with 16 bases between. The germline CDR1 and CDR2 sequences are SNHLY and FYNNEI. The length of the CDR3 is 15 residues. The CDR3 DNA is TGTGCCAGCAGTGACGAGGGAGGTTTTCGATCACCCCTCCACTTT. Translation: CASSDEGGFRSPLHF.

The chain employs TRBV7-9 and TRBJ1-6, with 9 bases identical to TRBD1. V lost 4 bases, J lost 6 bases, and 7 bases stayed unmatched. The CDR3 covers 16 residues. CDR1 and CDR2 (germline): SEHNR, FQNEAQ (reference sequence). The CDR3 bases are TGTGCCAGCAGCTCCGGGGGGACAGGGACTAATTCACCCCTCCACTTT. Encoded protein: CASSSGGTGTNSPLHF.

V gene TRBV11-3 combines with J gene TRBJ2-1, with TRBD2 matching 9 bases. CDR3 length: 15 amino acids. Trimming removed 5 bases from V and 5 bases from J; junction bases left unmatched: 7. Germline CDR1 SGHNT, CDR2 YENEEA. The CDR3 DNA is TGTGCCAGCAGCCCACGGGCTAGCGGGAACAATGAGCAGTTCTTC. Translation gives CASSPRASGNNEQFF.

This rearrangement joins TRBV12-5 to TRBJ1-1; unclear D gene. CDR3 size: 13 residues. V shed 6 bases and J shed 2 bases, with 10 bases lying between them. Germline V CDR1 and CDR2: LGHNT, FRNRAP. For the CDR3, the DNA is TGTGCTAGTGGCCCACAACCTAACACTGAAGCTTTCTTT. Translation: CASGPQPNTEAFF.

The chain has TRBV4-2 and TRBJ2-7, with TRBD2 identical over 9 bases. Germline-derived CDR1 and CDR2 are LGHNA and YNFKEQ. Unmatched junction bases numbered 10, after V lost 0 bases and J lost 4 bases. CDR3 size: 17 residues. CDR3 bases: TGTGCCAGCAGCCAAGATTCGGAAGCGGGAGGATGGTACGAGCAGTACTTC. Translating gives CASSQDSEAGGWYEQYF.

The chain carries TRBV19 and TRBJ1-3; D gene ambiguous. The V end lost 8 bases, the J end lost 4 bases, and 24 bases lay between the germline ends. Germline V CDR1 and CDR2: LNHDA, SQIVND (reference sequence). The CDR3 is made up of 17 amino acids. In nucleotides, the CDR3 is TGTGCCAGTCATCTACCGAGGTTTTCACCCCCGGGAAACACCATATATTTT. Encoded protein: CASHLPRFSPPGNTIYF.

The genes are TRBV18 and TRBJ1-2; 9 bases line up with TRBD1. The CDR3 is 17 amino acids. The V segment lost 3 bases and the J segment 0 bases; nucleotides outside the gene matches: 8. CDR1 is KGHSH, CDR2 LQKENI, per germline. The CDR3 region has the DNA TGTGCCAGCTCACCGACAGGGGGAGGCTCTTCTAACTATGGCTACACCTTC. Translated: CASSPTGGGSSNYGYTF.

CDR3 sequence reads: CAWSQGAAQETQYF. The CDR3, as DNA: TGTGCCTGGAGCCAGGGGGCAGCTCAAGAGACCCAGTACTTC. The chain recombines TRBV30 with TRBJ2-5; TRBD1 agrees at 8 bases. This CDR3 region has 14 residues. Unmatched junction bases numbered 5, after V lost 3 bases and J lost 2 bases. CDR1 is GTSNPN and CDR2 is SVGIG in the germline V gene (reference sequence).

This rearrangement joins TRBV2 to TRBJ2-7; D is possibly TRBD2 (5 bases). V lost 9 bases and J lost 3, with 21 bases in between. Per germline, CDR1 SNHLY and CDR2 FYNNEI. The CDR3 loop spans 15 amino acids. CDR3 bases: TGTGCCAGTGCAGAGGGCCAAAACCCAGACTACGAGCAGTACTTC. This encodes CASAEGQNPDYEQYF.

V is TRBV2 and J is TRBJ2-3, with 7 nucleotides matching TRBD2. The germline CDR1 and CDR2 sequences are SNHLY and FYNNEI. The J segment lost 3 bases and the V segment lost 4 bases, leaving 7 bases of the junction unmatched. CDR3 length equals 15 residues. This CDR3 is CASSAASGKTDTQYF. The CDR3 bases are TGTGCCAGCAGTGCGGCTAGCGGTAAAACAGATACGCAGTATTTT.

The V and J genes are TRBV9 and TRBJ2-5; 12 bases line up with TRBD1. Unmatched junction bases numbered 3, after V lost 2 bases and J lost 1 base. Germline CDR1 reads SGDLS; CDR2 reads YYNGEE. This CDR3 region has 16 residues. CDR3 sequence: CASSVGTGGGQETQYF. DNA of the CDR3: TGTGCCAGCAGCGTTGGGACAGGGGGCGGCCAAGAGACCCAGTACTTC.

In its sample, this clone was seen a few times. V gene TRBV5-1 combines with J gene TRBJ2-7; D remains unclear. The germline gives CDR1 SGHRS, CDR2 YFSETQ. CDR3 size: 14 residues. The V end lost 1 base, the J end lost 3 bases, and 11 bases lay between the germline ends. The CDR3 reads CASSLHPANYEQYF. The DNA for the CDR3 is TGCGCCAGCAGCTTGCACCCCGCCAACTACGAGCAGTACTTC. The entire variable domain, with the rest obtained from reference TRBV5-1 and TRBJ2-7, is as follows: KAGVTQTPRYLIKTRGQQVTLSCSPISGHRSVSWYQQTPGQGLQFLFEYFSETQRNKGNFPGRFSGRQFSNSRSEMNVSTLELGDSALYLCASSLHPANYEQYFGPGTRLTVT.

In nucleotides, the CDR3 is TGCAGTGCTAGCCCCGGATCACCCCTCCACTTT. This gives the protein CSASPGSPLHF. The V gene is TRBV20-1, the J gene TRBJ1-6; D is unclear. V was clipped by 3 bases and J by 10 bases, with 7 bases between them. CDR3 length: 11 amino acids. Looked up from germline, CDR1 is DFQATT and CDR2 is SNEGSKA (reference sequence).

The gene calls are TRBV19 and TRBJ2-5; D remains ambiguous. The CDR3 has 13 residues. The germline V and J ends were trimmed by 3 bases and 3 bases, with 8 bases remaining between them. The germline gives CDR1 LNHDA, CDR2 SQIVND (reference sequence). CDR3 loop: CASSIRPEETQYF. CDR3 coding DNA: TGTGCCAGTAGTATCAGGCCAGAAGAGACCCAGTACTTC. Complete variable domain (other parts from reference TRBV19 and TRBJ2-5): DGGITQSPKYLFRKEGQNVTLSCEQNLNHDAMYWYRQDPGQGLRLIYYSQIVNDFQKGDIAEGYSVSREKKESFPLTVTSAQKNPTAFYLCASSIRPEETQYFGPGTRLLVL.

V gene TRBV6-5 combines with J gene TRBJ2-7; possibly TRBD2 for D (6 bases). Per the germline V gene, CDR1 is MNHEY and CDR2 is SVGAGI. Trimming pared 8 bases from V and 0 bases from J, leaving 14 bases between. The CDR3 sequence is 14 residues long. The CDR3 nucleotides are TGTGCCAGCGAACTAGCCCTAGACTCCTACGAGCAGTACTTC. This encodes CASELALDSYEQYF.

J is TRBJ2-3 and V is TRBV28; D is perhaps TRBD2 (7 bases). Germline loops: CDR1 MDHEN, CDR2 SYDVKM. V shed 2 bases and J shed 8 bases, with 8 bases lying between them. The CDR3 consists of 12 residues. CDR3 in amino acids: CASSLRGGTQYF. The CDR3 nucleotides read TGTGCCAGCAGTTTAAGGGGGGGTACGCAGTATTTT.